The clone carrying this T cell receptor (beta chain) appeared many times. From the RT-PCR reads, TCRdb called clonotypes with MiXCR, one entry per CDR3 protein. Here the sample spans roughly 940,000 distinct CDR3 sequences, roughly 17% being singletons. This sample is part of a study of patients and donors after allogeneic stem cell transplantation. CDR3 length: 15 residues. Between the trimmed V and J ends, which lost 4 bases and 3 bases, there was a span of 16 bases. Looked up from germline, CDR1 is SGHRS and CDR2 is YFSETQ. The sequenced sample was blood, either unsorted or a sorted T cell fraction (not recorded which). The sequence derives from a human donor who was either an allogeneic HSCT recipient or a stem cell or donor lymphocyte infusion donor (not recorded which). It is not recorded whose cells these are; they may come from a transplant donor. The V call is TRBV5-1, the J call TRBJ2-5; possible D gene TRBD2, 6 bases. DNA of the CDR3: TGCGCCAGCAGCCAGGAGGGCTCGGCTAAAGAGACCCAGTACTTC. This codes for CASSQEGSAKETQYF.